This T cell receptor beta chain is from a study of CD8+CD57+ T cells in acquired aplastic anemia. Overall study context: DNA per sorted CD4+ or CD8+ sample ranged about 0.2 to 30 ug, averaging about 2.9 ug. Study conclusions and caveats: Controls did not differ significantly from patients in CD8+ Simpson's diversity. Found in both controls and patients were around 29 CD8+ CDR3 sequences.

It was patients with CD8+CD57+ cell expansion by flow cytometry who were chosen for sequencing. Every patient had severe acquired aplastic anemia. For this clonotype: Its antigen is not identified.

This CDR3 has 17 residues. Deletions cut 2 bases from V and 4 bases from J, with 17 bases between. Germline V gene sequence: CDR1 LNHNV, CDR2 YYDKDF (reference sequence). Profiling that covered TCR beta VDJ and CDR3 relied on genomic DNA as its template. TCRdb re-called the reads through MiXCR, storing one row per CDR3 protein. The data hold approximately 470,000 distinct CDR3 sequences, with 25% to 40% observed a single time. The sequence derives from a human donor with aplastic anemia. Sample: sorted CD4+, CD8+, or CD8+CD57+ T cells (not recorded which) from PBMCs. The chain uses TRBV15 and TRBJ1-4; no reliable D call. The DNA for the CDR3 is TGTGCCACCAGCAGACATTTCGGAGGGTCGAATAATGAAAAACTGTTTTTT. Residues: CATSRHFGGSNNEKLFF.